The T cell receptor (beta chain) described here comes from a study of T cell responses to AZD1222 COVID-19 vaccine (dated by TCRdb to the early 2020s). As for the study more broadly: AZD1222 recipients with second doses at about 4 weeks or about 12 weeks were pooled, because spike-specific TCR depth and breadth did not differ between schedules. A total of approximately 240 trial participants underwent TCR sequencing, of whom about 200 had received two doses of AZD1222 and around 25 had received two doses of the MenACWY control vaccine. Trial participants were enrolled by age into 18-55, 56-69 and 70-plus year subgroups, with around 150, 28 and 57 TCR-sequenced participants respectively. Study-wide findings and limitations: The 56-69-year group was small, and its depth increase did not reach significance, likely because of low power. Participants were mostly white British and included more females than males, and it was suggested by the authors that clonal diversity may have been underestimated. Conclusions about previously exposed vaccinees were limited because only 6 or 7 AZD1222 recipients were SARS-CoV-2 seropositive at baseline. Epitopes outside the regions mutated in the B.1.351 and B.1.1.7 variants were reportedly recognized by nearly half of the unique spike-specific TCRs. Vaccine-associated CD4 TCRs spanned the whole spike protein, with dominant responses in regions 160-218 and 743-854. Because no samples from the day 14 peak response were available, repertoires could be characterized only after the peak T cell response. Spike-specific TCR breadth and depth rose significantly after two AZD1222 doses compared with day 0 and with MenACWY recipients.

The sample's time point, from its label and the paper: baseline before first vaccination. Vaccinee samples were obtained from the UK trials COV001 and COV002, which included a single-blind randomized controlled phase 2/3 trial of AZD1222 (ChAdOx1 nCoV-19) in healthy adults. For TCRbeta chain sequencing, PBMC samples from trial participants were taken at day 0 and at day 28 after the second dose. The CDR3 regions of human TCRbeta chains were subjected to immunosequencing. As for the authors' bioinformatics: TCRs in the repertoires were compared against a reference library of SARS-CoV-2-specific TCRs that had been generated with the MIRA antigen-specificity platform. Breadth was defined as the fraction of unique TCRs that were SARS-CoV-2-associated. Depth was defined as the fraction of total T cells that were SARS-CoV-2-associated. Using the MIRA data, each spike-specific TCR was assigned both to the spike region to which the TCR was reactive and to a CD4 or CD8 class. Log10-transformed breadth and depth values were compared by one-way ANOVA with Sidak's multiple comparisons tests. As stored in TCRdb, this immuneACCESS dataset retains in-frame rearrangements with V and J assigned. A fraction of the clones does not appear; measured against another copy, unresolved V genes explain less than half of the discrepancy, and the remainder lacks a known reason. From that table come the V and J calls and clone size; the DNA was used to work out D and trimming. A total of over 100,000 clones appear in this sample, approximately 86% of them only once. The ten largest make up about 2.4% of the sample.

This clone was seen just once. Its antigen is unknown. The record has no base qualities; no much larger clone is one base away. Sequenced here: peripheral blood, sampled on day 0 of AZD1222 vaccination. The sequence came from an adult in good health.

The CDR3 region reads CASSLGAVGYTF. The nucleotide sequence reads as follows: TGTGCCAGTAGCCTCGGGGCTGTTGGCTACACCTTC. The chain links TRBV19 with TRBJ1-2; the D region possibly corresponds to TRBD1 (5 bases align). V is clipped by 6 bases and J by 7 bases, and the sequence between their germline boundaries is 12 bases long. Per the germline V gene (reference sequence), LNHDA is the CDR1 and SQIVND is the CDR2. Taken from cysteine to phenylalanine, the CDR3 has 12 residues. Only the CDR3 DNA is retained, 36 bases long and in frame from the first base.